The 6 T cell receptor beta chains given below trace back to one sample, sequenced in a study of T cells of healthy individuals. TCRdb ran MiXCR on the 5' RACE reads and lists one entry per CDR3 protein. The table has 90,000 to 100,000 distinct CDR3 sequences, approximately 18% seen once. The receptors were gathered from a human donor in good health.

This clonotype was detected many times. The rearrangement links TRBV7-6 to TRBJ2-7, with 8 bases that match TRBD1. V shed 4 bases, J shed 6 bases, and the junction held 5 bases outside the gene matches. CDR1 is SGHVS and CDR2 is FNYEAQ in the germline V gene. CDR3 length: 13 amino acids. CDR3 residues: CASSSRTGSEQYF. The DNA of the CDR3 is TGTGCCAGCAGCTCCAGGACAGGGAGCGAGCAGTACTTC.

The rearrangement uses TRBV4-3 and TRBJ1-3; D remains ambiguous. V lost 0 bases to trimming and J lost 10 bases, with 10 bases between them. CDR3 length: 13 residues. CDR1 is LGHNA and CDR2 is YSLEER in the germline V gene. The CDR3 spells CASSQDRAETIYF. For the CDR3, the DNA is TGCGCCAGCAGCCAAGACCGGGCGGAGACCATATATTTT.

The table lists this clonotype with many counts. The V and J genes are TRBV7-2 and TRBJ2-1, with TRBD2 matching over 12 bases. CDR1 and CDR2 from the germline V gene are SGHTA and FQGNSA. This CDR3 contains 16 residues. With 1 base clipped from V and 2 bases from J, the junction kept 0 bases outside the gene matches. CDR3 region: CASSLGLAGAYNEQFF. Written as DNA, the CDR3 is TGTGCCAGCAGCTTAGGACTAGCGGGGGCCTACAATGAGCAGTTCTTC.

The V gene is TRBV28, the J gene TRBJ2-5; 7 nucleotides align to TRBD1. Germline V CDR1 and CDR2: MDHEN, SYDVKM. With V trimmed by 4 bases and J by 9 bases, 11 bases remained unmatched. The CDR3 is 14 residues long. CDR3 DNA sequence: TGTGCCAGCAGTTATAGCCGGGACAGTTTTTCCCAGTACTTC. Protein product: CASSYSRDSFSQYF. The variable domain in full, completed from reference TRBV28 and TRBJ2-5, reads DVKVTQSSRYLVKRTGEKVFLECVQDMDHENMFWYRQDPGLGLRLIYFSYDVKMKEKGDIPEGYSVSREKKERFSLILESASTNQTSMYLCASSYSRDSFSQYFGPGTRLLVL.

Worth noting for this clonotype: A read error may explain this, as a much larger clone is one base away. The V gene is TRBV6-2 or TRBV6-3, the J gene TRBJ2-7; no definite D call. Germline assignment: CDR1 MNHEY and CDR2 SVGEGT. The CDR3 covers 11 residues. The germline V and J ends were trimmed by 5 bases and 4 bases, with 6 bases remaining between them. The chain's CDR3 is CASSIGYEQYF. The CDR3, as DNA: TGTGCCAGCAGTATAGGGTACGAGCAGTACTTC.

This clonotype was seen more than once but under ten times. This sequence joins TRBV20-1 and TRBJ2-7, with TRBD1 matching 8 bases. Germline values: CDR1 DFQATT, CDR2 SNEGSKA (reference sequence). This CDR3 spans 11 amino acids. J lost 5 bases, V lost 5 bases, and 2 bases had no gene match. The CDR3 sequence is CSASDRDEQYF. In DNA form, the CDR3 reads TGCAGTGCTTCGGACAGGGACGAGCAGTACTTC.